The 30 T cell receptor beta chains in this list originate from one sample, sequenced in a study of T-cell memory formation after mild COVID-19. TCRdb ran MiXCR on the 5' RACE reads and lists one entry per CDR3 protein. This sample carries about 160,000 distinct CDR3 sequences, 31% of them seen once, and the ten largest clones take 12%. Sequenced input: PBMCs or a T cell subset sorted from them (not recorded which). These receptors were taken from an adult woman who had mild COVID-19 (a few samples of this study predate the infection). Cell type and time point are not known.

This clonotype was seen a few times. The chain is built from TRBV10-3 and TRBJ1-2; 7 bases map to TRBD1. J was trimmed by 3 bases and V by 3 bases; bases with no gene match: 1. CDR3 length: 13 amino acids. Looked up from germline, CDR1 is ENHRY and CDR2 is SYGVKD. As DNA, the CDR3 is TGTGCCATCAGTGAAGACAGGGACTATGGCTACACCTTC. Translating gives CAISEDRDYGYTF.

The CDR3 nucleotides are TGTGCCAGCAGTTTTCTAGACGGACAAGAGACCCAGTACTTC. This encodes CASSFLDGQETQYF. This sequence joins TRBV6-1 and TRBJ2-5; D is undetermined. The CDR3 runs to 14 residues. Germline V CDR1 and CDR2: MNHNS, SASEGT. Trimming cost V 5 bases and J 2 bases, with 12 bases left between them.

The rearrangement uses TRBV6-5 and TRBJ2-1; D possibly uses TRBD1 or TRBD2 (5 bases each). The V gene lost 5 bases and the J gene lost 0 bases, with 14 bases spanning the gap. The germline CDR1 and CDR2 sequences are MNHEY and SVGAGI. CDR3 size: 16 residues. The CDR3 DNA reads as TGTGCCAGCAGTCCAGGGACGGCGAGCTCCTACAATGAGCAGTTCTTC. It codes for CASSPGTASSYNEQFF.

CDR3 residues: CASSSQGAGIEQYF. The CDR3 DNA reads as TGTGCCAGCAGTTCCCAGGGAGCGGGTATCGAGCAGTACTTC. J is TRBJ2-7 and V is TRBV27; TRBD2 might be the D (6 bases). Germline loops: CDR1 MNHEY, CDR2 SMNVEV (reference sequence). CDR3 length equals 14 residues. The germline V and J ends were trimmed by 4 bases and 6 bases, with 16 bases remaining between them.

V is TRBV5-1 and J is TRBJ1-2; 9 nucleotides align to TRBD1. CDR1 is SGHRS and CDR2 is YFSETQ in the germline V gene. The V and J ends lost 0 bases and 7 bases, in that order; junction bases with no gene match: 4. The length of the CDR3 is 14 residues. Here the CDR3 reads CASSLDWTGVGYTF. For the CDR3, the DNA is TGCGCCAGCAGCTTGGATTGGACAGGGGTTGGCTACACCTTC.

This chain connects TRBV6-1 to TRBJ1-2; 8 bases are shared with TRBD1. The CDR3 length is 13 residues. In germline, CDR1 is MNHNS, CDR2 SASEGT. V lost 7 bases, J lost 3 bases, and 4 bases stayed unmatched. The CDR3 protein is CASKTGDDYGYTF. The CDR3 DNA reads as TGTGCCAGCAAGACAGGGGACGACTATGGCTACACCTTC.

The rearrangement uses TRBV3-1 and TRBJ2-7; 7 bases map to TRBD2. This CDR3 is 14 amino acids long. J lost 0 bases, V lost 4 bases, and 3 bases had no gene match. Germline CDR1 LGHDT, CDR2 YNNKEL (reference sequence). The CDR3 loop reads CASSPGGISYEQYF. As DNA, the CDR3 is TGTGCCAGCAGCCCCGGGGGGATCTCCTACGAGCAGTACTTC.

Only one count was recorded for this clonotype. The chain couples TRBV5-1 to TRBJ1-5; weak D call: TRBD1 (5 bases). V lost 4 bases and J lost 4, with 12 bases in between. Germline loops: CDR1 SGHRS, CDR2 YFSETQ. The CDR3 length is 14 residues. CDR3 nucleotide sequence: TGCGCCAGCAGCCCCCAGGGATCGAATCAGCCCCAGCATTTT. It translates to CASSPQGSNQPQHF.

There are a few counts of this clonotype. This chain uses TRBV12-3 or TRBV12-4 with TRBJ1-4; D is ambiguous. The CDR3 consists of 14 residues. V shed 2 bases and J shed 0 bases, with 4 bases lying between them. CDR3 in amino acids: CASSLRATNEKLFF. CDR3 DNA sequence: TGTGCCAGCAGTTTACGAGCAACTAATGAAAAACTGTTTTTT.

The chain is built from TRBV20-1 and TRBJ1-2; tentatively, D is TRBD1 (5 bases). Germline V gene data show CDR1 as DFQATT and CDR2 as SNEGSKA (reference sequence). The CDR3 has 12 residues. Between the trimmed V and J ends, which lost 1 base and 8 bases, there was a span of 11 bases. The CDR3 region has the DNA TGCAGTGCTAGAGTCAGGGCAAGCGGCTACACCTTC. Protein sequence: CSARVRASGYTF.

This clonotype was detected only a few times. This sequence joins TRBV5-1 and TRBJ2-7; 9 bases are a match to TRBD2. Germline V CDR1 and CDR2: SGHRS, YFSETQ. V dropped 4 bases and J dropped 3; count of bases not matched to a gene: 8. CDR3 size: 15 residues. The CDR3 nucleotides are TGCGCCAGCAGCCACATAGCGGGGGCCAACTACGAGCAGTACTTC. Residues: CASSHIAGANYEQYF.

For the CDR3, the DNA is TGTGCCAGCAGCTTCGCGGCCGGGACAGGGGGTGGCTACACCTTC. This encodes CASSFAAGTGGGYTF. The chain links TRBV7-2 to TRBJ1-2; the match to TRBD1 covers 11 bases. With 3 bases clipped from V and 7 bases from J, the junction kept 7 bases outside the gene matches. Per germline, CDR1 SGHTA and CDR2 FQGNSA. CDR3 size: 15 residues.

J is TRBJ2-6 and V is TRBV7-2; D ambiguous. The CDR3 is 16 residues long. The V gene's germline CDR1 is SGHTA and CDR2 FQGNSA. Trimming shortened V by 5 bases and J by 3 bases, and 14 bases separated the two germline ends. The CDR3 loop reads CASSPLSQGGANVLTF. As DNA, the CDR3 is TGTGCCAGCAGCCCCCTCTCACAAGGTGGGGCCAACGTCCTGACTTTC. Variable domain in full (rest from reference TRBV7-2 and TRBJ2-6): GAGVSQSPSNKVTEKGKDVELRCDPISGHTALYWYRQSLGQGLEFLIYFQGNSAPDKSGLPSDRFSAERTGGSVSTLTIQRTQQEDSAVYLCASSPLSQGGANVLTFGAGSRLTVL.

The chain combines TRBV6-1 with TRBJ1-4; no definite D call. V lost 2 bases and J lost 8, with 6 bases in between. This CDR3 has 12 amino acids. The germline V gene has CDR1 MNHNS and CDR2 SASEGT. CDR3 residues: CASSEFGEKLFF. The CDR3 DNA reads TGTGCCAGCAGTGAATTCGGGGAAAAACTGTTTTTT.

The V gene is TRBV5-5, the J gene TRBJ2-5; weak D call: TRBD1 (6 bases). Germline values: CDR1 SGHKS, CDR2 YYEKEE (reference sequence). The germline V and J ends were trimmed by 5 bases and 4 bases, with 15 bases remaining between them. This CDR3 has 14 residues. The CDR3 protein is CASRYGDRLETQYF. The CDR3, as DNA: TGTGCCAGCAGATACGGCGACAGGTTAGAGACCCAGTACTTC.

CDR3 nucleotides: TGTGCCAGCAGTTCCCGGGACAGGGGCCATGGCTACACCTTC. Amino acid sequence: CASSSRDRGHGYTF. The chain couples TRBV28 to TRBJ1-2; TRBD1 aligns across 10 bases. The CDR3 loop spans 14 amino acids. Trimming cost V 4 bases and J 6 bases; bases outside gene matches: 5. Per the germline V gene, CDR1 is MDHEN and CDR2 is SYDVKM.

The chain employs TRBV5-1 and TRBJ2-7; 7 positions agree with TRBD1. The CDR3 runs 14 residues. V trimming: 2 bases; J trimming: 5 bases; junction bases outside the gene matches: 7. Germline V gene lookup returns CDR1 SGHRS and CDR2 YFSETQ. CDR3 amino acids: CASSLTGVFHEQYF. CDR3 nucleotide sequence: TGCGCCAGCAGCTTAACAGGGGTCTTCCACGAGCAGTACTTC. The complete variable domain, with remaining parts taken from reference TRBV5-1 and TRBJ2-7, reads KAGVTQTPRYLIKTRGQQVTLSCSPISGHRSVSWYQQTPGQGLQFLFEYFSETQRNKGNFPGRFSGRQFSNSRSEMNVSTLELGDSALYLCASSLTGVFHEQYFGPGTRLTVT.

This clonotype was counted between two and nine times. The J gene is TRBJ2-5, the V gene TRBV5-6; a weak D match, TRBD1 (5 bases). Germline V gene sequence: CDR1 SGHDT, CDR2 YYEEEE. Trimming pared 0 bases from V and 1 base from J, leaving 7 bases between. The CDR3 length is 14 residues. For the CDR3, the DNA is TGTGCCAGCAGCTTGGTCCAGGGCCAAGAGACCCAGTACTTC. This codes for CASSLVQGQETQYF.

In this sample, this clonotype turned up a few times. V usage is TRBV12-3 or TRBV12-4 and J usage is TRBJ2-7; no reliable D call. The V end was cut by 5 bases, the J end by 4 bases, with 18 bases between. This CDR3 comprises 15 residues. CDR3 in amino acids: CASSPTHGWGYEQYF. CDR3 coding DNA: TGTGCCAGCAGTCCCACGCATGGATGGGGTTACGAGCAGTACTTC.

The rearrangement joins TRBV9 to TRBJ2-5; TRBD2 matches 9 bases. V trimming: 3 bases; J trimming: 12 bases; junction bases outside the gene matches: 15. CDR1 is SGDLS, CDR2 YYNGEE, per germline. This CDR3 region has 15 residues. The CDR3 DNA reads TGTGCCAGCAGCGAAGATGGAGGGACTAGCTTAGGGAAGTACTTC. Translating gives CASSEDGGTSLGKYF.

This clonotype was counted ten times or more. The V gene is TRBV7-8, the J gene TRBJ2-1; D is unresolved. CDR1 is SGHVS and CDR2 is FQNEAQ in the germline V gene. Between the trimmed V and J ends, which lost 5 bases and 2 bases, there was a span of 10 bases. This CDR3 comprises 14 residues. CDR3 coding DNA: TGTGCCAGCAGCCCGAGCGCCACCTACAATGAGCAGTTCTTC. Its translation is CASSPSATYNEQFF. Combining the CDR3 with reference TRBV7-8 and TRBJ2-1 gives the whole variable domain GAGVSQSPRYKVAKRGQDVALRCDPISGHVSLFWYQQALGQGPEFLTYFQNEAQLDKSGLPSDRFFAERPEGSVSTLKIQRTQQEDSAVYLCASSPSATYNEQFFGPGTRLTVL.

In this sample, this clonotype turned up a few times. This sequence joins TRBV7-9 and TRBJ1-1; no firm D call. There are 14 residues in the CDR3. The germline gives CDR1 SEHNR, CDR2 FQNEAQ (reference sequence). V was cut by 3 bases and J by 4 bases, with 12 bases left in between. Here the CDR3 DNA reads TGTGCCAGCAGCTTGGTGTTTAGGAGCACTGAAGCTTTCTTT. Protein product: CASSLVFRSTEAFF.

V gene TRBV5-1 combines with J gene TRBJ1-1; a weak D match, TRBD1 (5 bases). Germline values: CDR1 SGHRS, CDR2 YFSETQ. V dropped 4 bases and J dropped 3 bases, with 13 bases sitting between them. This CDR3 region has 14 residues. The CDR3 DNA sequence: TGCGCCAGCAGCCCGGATACAGGCTACACTGAAGCTTTCTTT. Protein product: CASSPDTGYTEAFF.

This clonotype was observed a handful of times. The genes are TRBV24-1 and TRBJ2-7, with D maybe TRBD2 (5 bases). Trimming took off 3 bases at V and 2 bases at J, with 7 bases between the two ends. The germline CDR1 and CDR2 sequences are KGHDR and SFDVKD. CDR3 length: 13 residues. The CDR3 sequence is CATSDGLAYEQYF. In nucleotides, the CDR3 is TGTGCCACCAGTGATGGACTCGCCTACGAGCAGTACTTC.

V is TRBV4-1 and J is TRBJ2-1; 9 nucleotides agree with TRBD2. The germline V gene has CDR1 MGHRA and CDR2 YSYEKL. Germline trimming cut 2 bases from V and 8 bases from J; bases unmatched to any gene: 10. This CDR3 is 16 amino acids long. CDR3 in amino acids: CASSQQGLAGRDEQFF. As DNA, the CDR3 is TGCGCCAGCAGCCAACAGGGTCTAGCGGGACGGGATGAGCAGTTCTTC.

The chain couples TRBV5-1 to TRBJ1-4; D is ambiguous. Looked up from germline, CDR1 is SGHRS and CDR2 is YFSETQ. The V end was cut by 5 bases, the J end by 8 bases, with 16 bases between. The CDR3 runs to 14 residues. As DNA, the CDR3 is TGCGCCAGCAGGTCGGGCAGTCCGGAGGAAAAACTGTTTTTT. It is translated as CASRSGSPEEKLFF.

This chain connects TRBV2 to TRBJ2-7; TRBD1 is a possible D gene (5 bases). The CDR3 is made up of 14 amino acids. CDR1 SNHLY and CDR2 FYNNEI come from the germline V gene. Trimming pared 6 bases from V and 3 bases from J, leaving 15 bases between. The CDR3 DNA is TGTGCCAGCAGCCCTCGGACATATATCTACGAGCAGTACTTC. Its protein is CASSPRTYIYEQYF. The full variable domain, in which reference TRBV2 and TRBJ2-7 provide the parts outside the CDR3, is EPEVTQTPSHQVTQMGQEVILRCVPISNHLYFYWYRQILGQKVEFLVSFYNNEISEKSEIFDDQFSVERPDGSNFTLKIRSTKLEDSAMYFCASSPRTYIYEQYFGPGTRLTVT.

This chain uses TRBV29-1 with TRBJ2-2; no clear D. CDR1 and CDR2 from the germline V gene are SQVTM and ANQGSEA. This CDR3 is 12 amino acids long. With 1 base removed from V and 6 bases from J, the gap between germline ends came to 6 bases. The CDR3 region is CSVEAPSGELFF. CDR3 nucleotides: TGCAGCGTTGAAGCACCCTCCGGGGAGCTGTTTTTT.

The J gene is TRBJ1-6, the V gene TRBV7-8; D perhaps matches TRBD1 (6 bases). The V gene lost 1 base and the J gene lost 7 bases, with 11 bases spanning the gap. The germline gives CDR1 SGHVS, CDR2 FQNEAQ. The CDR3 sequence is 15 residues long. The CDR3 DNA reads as TGTGCCAGCAGCTTAGTTGCAGGGGTCAATTCACCCCTCCACTTT. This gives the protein CASSLVAGVNSPLHF.

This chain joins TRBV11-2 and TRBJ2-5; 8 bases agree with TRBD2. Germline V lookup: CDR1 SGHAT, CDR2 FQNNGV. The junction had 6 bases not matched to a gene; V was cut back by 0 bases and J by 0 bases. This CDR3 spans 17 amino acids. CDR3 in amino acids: CASSLDSARGDQETQYF. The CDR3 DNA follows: TGTGCCAGCAGCTTAGATTCTGCGCGGGGGGACCAAGAGACCCAGTACTTC.